The T cell receptor beta chain under discussion was sequenced for a study of T cells in Graves' hyperthyroidism and ophthalmopathy. Germline values: CDR1 LNHDA, CDR2 SQIVND (reference sequence). With V trimmed by 6 bases and J by 1 base, 4 bases remained unmatched. The CDR3 sequence is 14 residues long. From RNA transcripts, TCR beta CDR3 regions were amplified. Primed by the HTBI set, a first-round RT-PCR was run on the TCR CDR3. TCRdb passed the multiplex PCR reads through MiXCR, listing each CDR3 protein once. The table records some 270,000 distinct CDR3 sequences, roughly a quarter of them present only once. The sample holds a few counts of this clonotype. Using more than 8 ml of fresh peripheral blood, PBMCs were prepared.

Sequencing used blood. The sequence was obtained from a woman in her forties with Graves' ophthalmopathy. This chain joins TRBV19 and TRBJ1-1; 8 bases fit TRBD1. This chain's CDR3 is CASRKDRENTEAFF. In DNA, the CDR3 is TGTGCCAGTAGAAAGGACAGGGAGAACACTGAAGCTTTCTTT.